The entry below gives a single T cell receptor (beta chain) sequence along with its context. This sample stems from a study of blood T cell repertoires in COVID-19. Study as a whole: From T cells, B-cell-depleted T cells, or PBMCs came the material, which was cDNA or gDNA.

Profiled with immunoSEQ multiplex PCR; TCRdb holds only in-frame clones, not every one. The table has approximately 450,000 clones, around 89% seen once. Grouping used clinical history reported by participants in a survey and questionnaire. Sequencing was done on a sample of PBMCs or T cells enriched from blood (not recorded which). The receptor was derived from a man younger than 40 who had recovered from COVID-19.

CDR3 DNA sequence: TGTGCCAGCAGTTTGGGCCATAACCAAGAGACCCAGTACTTC. It specifies CASSLGHNQETQYF. This sequence joins TRBV7-3 and TRBJ2-5; D call uncertain. Germline values: CDR1 SGHTA, CDR2 FQGTGA. The V end lost 6 bases, the J end lost 0 bases, and 11 bases lay between the germline ends. The CDR3 totals 14 residues. Full variable domain (remainder filled in from reference TRBV7-3 and TRBJ2-5): GAGVSQTPSNKVTEKGKYVELRCDPISGHTALYWYRQSLGQGPEFLIYFQGTGAADDSGLPNDRFFAVRPEGSVSTLKIQRTERGDSAVYLCASSLGHNQETQYFGPGTRLLVL.